What follows are 6 T cell receptor beta chains derived from one specimen sequenced in a study of blood T cell repertoires in COVID-19. Clones were read by immunoSEQ multiplex PCR, and TCRdb kept only the in-frame ones, dropping some. This table holds about 340,000 clones, approximately 86% found once. Material: PBMCs or T cells enriched from blood (not recorded which). Receptor source: a woman aged 40 to 50 with acute COVID-19.

The rearrangement joins TRBV5-1 to TRBJ1-1; maybe TRBD1 (6 bases). Germline-derived CDR1 and CDR2 are SGHRS and YFSETQ. Trimming took off 4 bases at V and 3 bases at J, with 13 bases between the two ends. The CDR3 is 14 amino acids. CDR3 DNA sequence: TGCGCCAGCAGCGTCGCAGCAGGGGACACTGAAGCTTTCTTT. It specifies CASSVAAGDTEAFF.

The V gene is TRBV27, the J gene TRBJ1-1; 8 nucleotides agree with TRBD1. The trim removed 5 bases at V and 1 base at J, leaving 9 bases unmatched. Germline V gene data show CDR1 as MNHEY and CDR2 as SMNVEV (reference sequence). This CDR3 spans 16 amino acids. In DNA form, the CDR3 reads TGTGCCAGCAGTCTGACAGGGGTAGTAGGGAACACTGAAGCTTTCTTT. It specifies CASSLTGVVGNTEAFF.

The chain joins TRBV28 to TRBJ2-7; TRBD2 matches 12 bases. Germline loops: CDR1 MDHEN, CDR2 SYDVKM. This CDR3 region has 13 residues. Losses at the gene ends were 6 bases for V and 6 bases for J; bases not matched to a gene: 3. CDR3 nucleotide sequence: TGTGCCAGCAGACTAGCGGGGGGAAGCGAGCAGTACTTC. The encoded protein is CASRLAGGSEQYF. The whole variable domain, remainder taken from reference TRBV28 and TRBJ2-7, is DVKVTQSSRYLVKRTGEKVFLECVQDMDHENMFWYRQDPGLGLRLIYFSYDVKMKEKGDIPEGYSVSREKKERFSLILESASTNQTSMYLCASRLAGGSEQYFGPGTRLTVT.

The chain links TRBV5-6 to TRBJ1-5, with D perhaps TRBD1 (6 bases). CDR1 is SGHDT and CDR2 is YYEEEE in the germline V gene. The CDR3 is 14 amino acids. V gave up 3 bases and J gave up 9 bases, with 16 bases separating them. The CDR3 nucleotides read TGTGCCAGCAGCTCGACAGGTGGGGTCGGGCCCCAGCATTTT. Translation: CASSSTGGVGPQHF.

J is TRBJ1-4 and V is TRBV6-5; D not certain. This CDR3 spans 15 amino acids. Trimming pared 7 bases from V and 7 bases from J, leaving 19 bases between. CDR1 and CDR2 (germline): MNHEY, SVGAGI. The CDR3 DNA reads as TGTGCCAGCATACCTTCCGGGATGAGAGGTGAAAAACTGTTTTTT. It translates to CASIPSGMRGEKLFF.

The rearrangement joins TRBV18 to TRBJ1-3, with 9 bases lining up with TRBD1. From germline, CDR1 is KGHSH and CDR2 LQKENI. With 2 bases clipped from V and 7 bases from J, the junction kept 6 bases outside the gene matches. The CDR3 consists of 15 residues. This CDR3 reads CASSPGQGIGNTIYF. In nucleotides, the CDR3 is TGTGCCAGCTCACCAGGACAGGGGATCGGGAACACCATATATTTT.